This paragraph covers one T cell receptor beta chain sequence. These data come from a study of blood T cell repertoires in COVID-19. The CDR3 runs to 14 residues. Germline values: CDR1 MNHEY, CDR2 SVGEGT. The J segment lost 4 bases and the V segment lost 6 bases, leaving 7 bases of the junction unmatched. Seattle enrolled patients during active infection and tracked them longitudinally. TCRdb keeps only in-frame clones here, not all; method: immunoSEQ multiplex PCR. The sample yields about 210,000 clones, 80% to 85% seen once. The specimen sequenced was peripheral blood. This TCR came from a woman in her sixties or seventies with COVID-19, enrolled during active disease. The chain recombines TRBV6-2 or TRBV6-3 with TRBJ2-3, with TRBD2 matching over 7 bases. Written as DNA, the CDR3 is TGTGCCAGCAGCTCCCTCCGGGGGGCAGATACGCAGTATTTT. Amino acids: CASSSLRGADTQYF.